This is a list of T cell receptor beta chains from one sample in a study of OX40 agonist ivuxolimab in advanced cancers. Measured with immunoSEQ multiplex PCR; TCRdb has only the in-frame clones, and not every one. The profile shows over 50,000 clones, under 85% of them singletons. Source: CD4+ or CD8+ T cells sorted from blood, taken in a trial of the OX40 agonist ivuxolimab. Source of these receptors: an adult with an advanced solid tumor such as melanoma, head and neck, liver or kidney cancer. Each CDR3 is given with its conserved first and last residue. A D gene is named only where the DNA matches it firmly. Size tells how often a clone was seen (once, few, many) or the class of an expanded clone, and some rows leave it out.

>TRBV7-9|TRBJ2-5|15|.|.
TGTGCCAGCAGCTCGAATGTAGCTTCAAGAGAGACCCAGTACTTC
CASSSNVASRETQYF
>TRBV11-2|TRBJ2-7|12|.|TRBD1
TGTGCCAGCAGCTCGCAGGGGGCCGAGCAGTACTTC
CASSSQGAEQYF
>TRBV15|TRBJ2-2|14|once|TRBD1
TGTGCCACCAGCAGAGACAGGGGGACCGGGGAGCTGTTTTTT
CATSRDRGTGELFF
>TRBV10-1|TRBJ2-7|14|.|TRBD1
TGCGCCAGCAGTGAGGGGACAGTTGCCTACGAGCAGTACTTC
CASSEGTVAYEQYF
>TRBV4-1|TRBJ1-4|11|.|.
TGCGCCAGCAGCCGAGGACAGAAACTGTTTTTT
CASSRGQKLFF
>TRBV28|TRBJ1-3|14|.|.
TGTGCCAGCACCCGGCAGGTCCCTGGAAACACCATATATTTT
CASTRQVPGNTIYF
>TRBV7-8|TRBJ2-3|12|few|.
TGTGCCAGCAGCCCCCAGGGTGGTACGCAGTATTTT
CASSPQGGTQYF
>TRBV29-1|TRBJ2-1|13|.|.
TGCAGCGTTGAGGTCGCCGCGGGAAATGAGCAGTTCTTC
CSVEVAAGNEQFF
>TRBV4-1|TRBJ1-6|20|few|.
TGCGCCAGCAGCCCCCAGTGGTCCGGGGGGATAAGCTCCTATAATTCACCCCTCCACTTT
CASSPQWSGGISSYNSPLHF
>TRBV19|TRBJ1-6|11|.|TRBD1
TGTGCCAGTAGTAAGGGGGACAGTCTCCACTTT
CASSKGDSLHF
>TRBV5-1|TRBJ1-6|13|few|TRBD1
TGCGCCAGCAGGACAGGGGGTAATTCACCCCTCCACTTT
CASRTGGNSPLHF
>TRBV5-5|TRBJ1-6|18|medium-sized|.
TGTGCCAGCAGCCCGGGGACACATTCAGAGTCCTATAATTCACCCCTCCACTTT
CASSPGTHSESYNSPLHF
>TRBV10-1|TRBJ2-7|17|.|TRBD2
TGCGCCAGCAGTGACTCCGGACTAGCGGGCGGTTTAAACGAGCAGTACTTC
CASSDSGLAGGLNEQYF
>TRBV7-2|TRBJ2-3|16|.|.
TGTGCCAGCAGCTTAGTCAGCTTCACCTCCACAGATACGCAGTATTTT
CASSLVSFTSTDTQYF
>TRBV5-8|TRBJ1-2|15|.|.
TGTGCCAGCAGCTTGGCCGTAGGACAGCGCTATGGCTACACCTTC
CASSLAVGQRYGYTF
>TRBV11-2|TRBJ2-3|17|few|TRBD1
TGTGCCAGCAGCTTCGGAGCCGGGACAGCTTTCACAGATACGCAGTATTTT
CASSFGAGTAFTDTQYF
>TRBV27|TRBJ1-2|15|.|.
TGTGCCAGCAGTTCGTCGACAGGATTAAACTATGGCTACACCTTC
CASSSSTGLNYGYTF